A single sample is the source of the 18 T cell receptor beta chains below, sequenced in a study of control samples from healthy donors and cancer patients. Method: immunoSEQ multiplex PCR; TCRdb's copy keeps in-frame clones and lacks some. The sample includes some 130,000 clones, around nine tenths of them seen just once. Sequences were obtained from blood. These receptors were collected from a man younger than 30 in good health.

This clone was seen only a few times. The chain joins TRBV24-1 to TRBJ2-3; D call uncertain. Germline-derived CDR1 and CDR2 are KGHDR and SFDVKD. The V end lost 6 bases, the J end lost 2 bases, and 14 bases lay between the germline ends. The CDR3 extends over 15 amino acids. The CDR3 sequence: CATSRSSVHTDTQYF. Here the CDR3 DNA reads TGTGCCACCAGTCGTTCGAGCGTACACACAGATACGCAGTATTTT.

The chain recombines TRBV29-1 with TRBJ2-3; D is possibly TRBD1 (5 bases). V lost 3 bases and J lost 2, with 21 bases in between. Germline V gene lookup returns CDR1 SQVTM and CDR2 ANQGSEA. The CDR3 sequence is 17 residues long. CDR3 protein: CSVDKIGQGIVTDTQYF. The CDR3 DNA reads TGCAGCGTTGACAAAATAGGGCAGGGTATAGTCACAGATACGCAGTATTTT.

V and J are TRBV14 and TRBJ1-5, with D tentatively TRBD1 (5 bases). CDR1 SGHDN and CDR2 FVKESK come from the germline V gene. This CDR3 region has 13 residues. With 3 bases removed from V and 7 bases from J, the gap between germline ends came to 10 bases. The CDR3 DNA sequence: TGTGCCAGCAGCCAGGGGGGGTGGCAGCCCCAGCATTTT. It encodes CASSQGGWQPQHF.

The chain carries TRBV28 and TRBJ1-5; D might be TRBD1 (5 bases). The V gene's germline CDR1 is MDHEN and CDR2 SYDVKM. With 11 bases removed from V and 9 bases from J, the gap between germline ends came to 17 bases. This CDR3 spans 12 amino acids. DNA of the CDR3: TGTGCCCTCGGGGGGACTGTAACGCCCCAGCATTTT. It encodes CALGGTVTPQHF.

The chain uses TRBV6-5 and TRBJ1-4, with TRBD1 matching 9 bases. Germline CDR1 is MNHEY and CDR2 is SVGAGI. This CDR3 region has 14 residues. J gave up 1 base and V 10 bases, and 4 bases lay outside the gene matches. CDR3 nucleotides: TGTGCCACAATGACAGGGGGAACTAATGAAAAACTGTTTTTT. It yields the protein CATMTGGTNEKLFF.

The J gene is TRBJ2-3, the V gene TRBV19; D unresolved. V lost 5 bases, J lost 4 bases, and 19 bases lay in between. Germline V lookup: CDR1 LNHDA, CDR2 SQIVND (reference sequence). The CDR3 consists of 16 residues. CDR3 DNA sequence: TGTGCCAGTAGTCTCGCGGCGGCAGCCCCTCCAGATACGCAGTATTTT. Encoded protein: CASSLAAAAPPDTQYF.

V usage is TRBV19 and J usage is TRBJ2-7; 11 bases fit TRBD2. With 4 bases clipped from V and 4 bases from J, the junction kept 3 bases outside the gene matches. This CDR3 has 14 amino acids. Germline CDR1 is LNHDA and CDR2 is SQIVND (reference sequence). CDR3 sequence reads: CASSTTSGVYEQYF. The DNA for the CDR3 is TGTGCCAGTAGTACGACTAGCGGGGTATACGAGCAGTACTTC.

This clone appeared once. This chain links TRBV4-1 with TRBJ2-3, with a weak D call TRBD1 (5 bases). V was trimmed by 4 bases and J by 3 bases, leaving 17 bases between them. This CDR3 is built from 16 residues. CDR1 and CDR2 (germline): MGHRA, YSYEKL. The CDR3 reads CASSPSMWGRTDTQYF. The CDR3 DNA reads TGCGCCAGCAGCCCCAGCATGTGGGGCCGGACAGATACGCAGTATTTT.

The chain recombines TRBV6-5 with TRBJ2-1; TRBD2 matches at 8 bases. There are 14 residues in the CDR3. The germline CDR1 and CDR2 sequences are MNHEY and SVGAGI. The V segment lost 3 bases and the J segment 2 bases; nucleotides outside the gene matches: 0. In DNA, the CDR3 is TGTGCCAGCAGTTATAGCGGGACCTACAATGAGCAGTTCTTC. Translated, it gives CASSYSGTYNEQFF.

The chain carries TRBV30 and TRBJ2-3; tentative D call: TRBD2 (5 bases). There are 15 residues in the CDR3. Germline loops: CDR1 GTSNPN, CDR2 SVGIG (reference sequence). Trimming took 1 base from V and 3 from J, leaving 14 bases between them. The CDR3 DNA follows: TGTGCCTGGAGTGCTTGGTCAGCGGAGACAGATACGCAGTATTTT. It specifies CAWSAWSAETDTQYF.

The CDR3 sequence: CASSSGGPTHYEQYF. DNA for the CDR3: TGTGCCAGCAGCAGCGGGGGGCCGACCCACTACGAGCAGTACTTC. The genes are TRBV7-6 and TRBJ2-7; 9 bases are a match to TRBD2. V was clipped by 5 bases and J by 3 bases; unmatched bases: 8. Germline V gene sequence: CDR1 SGHVS, CDR2 FNYEAQ. The CDR3 extends over 15 amino acids.

The chain uses TRBV5-1 and TRBJ1-1; maybe TRBD1 (5 bases). Deletions cut 3 bases from V and 1 base from J, with 10 bases between. CDR1 is SGHRS and CDR2 is YFSETQ in the germline V gene. The CDR3 runs to 14 residues. CDR3 in DNA: TGCGCCAGCAGCTCGACAGCTGGGAACACTGAAGCTTTCTTT. Amino acids: CASSSTAGNTEAFF.

V is TRBV11-2 and J is TRBJ1-2; 9 bases fit TRBD1. CDR3 size: 15 residues. Germline CDR1 SGHAT, CDR2 FQNNGV. V shed 5 bases and J 8 bases; nucleotides not matched to a gene: 12. CDR3 residues: CASSGRTGEFWGYTF. The CDR3 region has the DNA TGTGCCAGCAGCGGCAGGACAGGGGAATTTTGGGGCTACACCTTC.

This chain uses TRBV11-3 with TRBJ2-1; 10 bases match TRBD2. V shed 5 bases and J 6 bases; nucleotides not matched to a gene: 4. Looked up from germline, CDR1 is SGHNT and CDR2 is YENEEA. CDR3 length equals 14 residues. This chain's CDR3 is CASSLAGALNEQFF. CDR3 bases: TGTGCCAGCAGCCTAGCGGGAGCCCTCAATGAGCAGTTCTTC.

The J gene is TRBJ2-5, the V gene TRBV11-2, with 8 bases fitting TRBD2. The CDR3 has 14 residues. With 5 bases clipped from V and 3 bases from J, the junction kept 5 bases outside the gene matches. Germline CDR1 and CDR2: SGHAT and FQNNGV. The CDR3 bases are TGTGCCAGCAGCCCGGTGACTAGCGAAGAGACCCAGTACTTC. Its protein is CASSPVTSEETQYF.

As concerns this clone: This same CDR3 is encoded by further DNA sequences in the sample. V is TRBV7-9 and J is TRBJ2-7, with D perhaps matching TRBD1 or TRBD2 (5 bases each). The CDR3 consists of 14 residues. Germline V gene sequence: CDR1 SEHNR, CDR2 FQNEAQ (reference sequence). Trimming stripped 4 bases from V and 2 bases from J, with 12 bases between. This CDR3 reads CASSYRDGPYEQYF. DNA of the CDR3: TGTGCCAGCAGCTACCGGGACGGACCCTACGAGCAGTACTTC.

J is TRBJ1-3 and V is TRBV5-6; the D is unclear. The germline V gene has CDR1 SGHDT and CDR2 YYEEEE. Between the trimmed V and J ends, which lost 0 bases and 0 bases, there was a span of 10 bases. The CDR3 is 16 residues long. Here the CDR3 DNA reads TGTGCCAGCAGCTTGGAAGGCGGAATCTCTGGAAACACCATATATTTT. This encodes CASSLEGGISGNTIYF.

Only one count was recorded for this clone. The chain employs TRBV10-3 and TRBJ1-5; D might be TRBD1 (6 bases). The CDR3 runs to 13 residues. The V and J ends lost 10 bases and 5 bases respectively, with 15 bases between them. CDR1 and CDR2 (germline): ENHRY, SYGVKD. The CDR3 spells CATGKQGDQPQHF. As DNA, the CDR3 is TGTGCCACCGGTAAACAGGGTGATCAGCCCCAGCATTTT.